This is a list of T cell receptor beta chains from one sample in a study of OX40 agonist ivuxolimab in advanced cancers. Sequencing used immunoSEQ multiplex PCR; TCRdb keeps in-frame clones, though not all of them. This sample yields about 150,000 clones, of which about 92% are seen a single time; 1% belongs to the top ten. The sample here was CD4+ or CD8+ T cells sorted from blood, taken in a trial of the OX40 agonist ivuxolimab. The origin of the receptors is an adult with an advanced solid tumor such as melanoma, head and neck, liver or kidney cancer. Each CDR3 is given with its conserved first and last residue. A D gene is named only where the DNA matches it firmly. Clone size is shown for a subset of rows, as once, few, many or a class of expanded clone.

size	D	V	J	DNA	CDR3
.	TRBD2	TRBV27	TRBJ2-3	TGTGCCAGCAGTTTTCGGGCTAGCGGGAGTAATACGCAGTATTTT	CASSFRASGSNTQYF
.	.	TRBV19	TRBJ1-4	TGTGCCAGTAGTATAGAGGGGGGAAACCTGTTTTTT	CASSIEGGNLFF
.	.	TRBV27	TRBJ1-1	TGTGCCAGCAGTTTAAAGGTTTCGGGCCTCCTTAACACTGAAGCTTTCTTT	CASSLKVSGLLNTEAFF
.	.	TRBV9	TRBJ1-3	TGTGCCAGCAGCGTAGGGGGGACCTCTGGAAACACCATATATTTT	CASSVGGTSGNTIYF
.	TRBD2	TRBV29-1	TRBJ2-1	TGCAGCGTTGGAACGGTCCTGACTAGCGGGAGAAACAATGAGCAGTTCTTC	CSVGTVLTSGRNNEQFF
.	.	TRBV6-5	TRBJ2-7	TGTGCCAGCAGTTTAGGCTACGAGCAGTACTTC	CASSLGYEQYF
few	.	TRBV20-1	TRBJ1-1	TGCAGTGCTATCCTGAACACTGAAGCTTTCTTT	CSAILNTEAFF
.	TRBD1	TRBV5-4	TRBJ2-7	TGTGCCAGCAGCGGAGCCGGGACAGGGGCCCACGAGCAGTACTTC	CASSGAGTGAHEQYF
.	.	TRBV2	TRBJ1-3	TGTGCCAGCGGGGCAGGGGAGGCTTGGGGAGGCACCATATATTTT	CASGAGEAWGGTIYF
.	.	TRBV15	TRBJ1-5	TGTGCCACCAGCAGAGAGGCCACGTGGAGGGCGGGTCAGCCCCAGCATTTT	CATSREATWRAGQPQHF
.	TRBD2	TRBV10-3	TRBJ2-7	TGTGCCATCAGTGAGTCTTCGCGGGGGGCTTCCTACGAGCAGTACTTC	CAISESSRGASYEQYF
.	.	TRBV4-2	TRBJ2-2	TGTGCCAGCAGCCCGGTTGGGGAGGCGGAAACCGGGGAGCTGTTTTTT	CASSPVGEAETGELFF
once	.	TRBV4-3	TRBJ2-7	TGCGCCAGCAGCCAAGATCGTGGGAACAGTAAGACCGAGCAGTACTTC	CASSQDRGNSKTEQYF
once	TRBD1	TRBV6-5	TRBJ2-1	TGTGCCAGCAGTCTCAGGGGGCTTCAGTTCTTC	CASSLRGLQFF
.	TRBD2	TRBV7-2	TRBJ2-7	TGTGCCAGCAGCCTAGCGGGAGGGCCGGCGTACGAGCAGTACTTC	CASSLAGGPAYEQYF
.	.	TRBV15	TRBJ1-5	TGTGCCACCAGCAGAGATGGATATAGCAATCAGCCCCAGCATTTT	CATSRDGYSNQPQHF
.	.	TRBV5-4	TRBJ2-3	TGTGCCAGCAGCTTGTTTCCCCCTGGCCCGGAGAGGGGCACAGATACGCAGTATTTT	CASSLFPPGPERGTDTQYF
.	.	TRBV10-2	TRBJ2-1	TGCGCCAGCAGTGAGTCGTCGGTTGTGTCTCCGGAGTTCTTC	CASSESSVVSPEFF
.	.	TRBV7-9	TRBJ2-1	TGTGCCAGCAGCTTGGACAGCTTTATAAATGAGCAGTTCTTC	CASSLDSFINEQFF
.	.	TRBV6-6	TRBJ1-2	TGTGCCAGCAGTTACTCCGGACAGAGTTATGGCTACACCTTC	CASSYSGQSYGYTF
.	.	TRBV7-9	TRBJ1-6	TGTGCCAGCAGCTCACAGGGACGACTGGCCTATAATTCACCCCTCCACTTT	CASSSQGRLAYNSPLHF
.	TRBD1	TRBV18	TRBJ1-2	TGTGCCAGCTCGCCCGGGACAGCCTATGGCTACACCTTC	CASSPGTAYGYTF
.	.	TRBV5-8	TRBJ1-5	TGTGCCAGCAGCTTGTACTGGGGAAATCAGCCCCAGCATTTT	CASSLYWGNQPQHF
.	.	TRBV7-2	TRBJ1-2	TGTGCCAGCAGCCCGCGGCCCACCGCCGGTGGCTACACCTTC	CASSPRPTAGGYTF
.	.	TRBV5-1	TRBJ1-4	TGCGCCAGCAGCCCCCGGGACCCCGGGGCGACTAATGAAAAACTGTTTTTT	CASSPRDPGATNEKLFF
.	.	TRBV5-1	TRBJ2-1	TGCGCCAGCAGCTTAACGTCGAACGCCTACAATGAGCAGTTCTTC	CASSLTSNAYNEQFF
.	TRBD2	TRBV5-4	TRBJ2-1	TGTGCCAGCAGCTCGCGGGCCCTAGCGGGAGGAGATGAGCAGTTCTTC	CASSSRALAGGDEQFF
.	TRBD2	TRBV7-2	TRBJ2-5	TGTGCCAGCACCTCGACTAGCGGAGAGACCCAGTACTTC	CASTSTSGETQYF
.	TRBD1	TRBV11-1	TRBJ2-5	TGTGCCAGCCTAGGTGGGACAGGGGTACAAGAGACCCAGTACTTC	CASLGGTGVQETQYF
few	.	TRBV19	TRBJ1-2	TGTGCCAGTAGACTCAGGGACATGGACTATGGCTACACCTTC	CASRLRDMDYGYTF
.	.	TRBV5-1	TRBJ1-1	TGCGCCAGCAGCTTGTCACGGTCGAACACTGAAGCTTTCTTT	CASSLSRSNTEAFF
.	TRBD1	TRBV7-6	TRBJ1-2	TGTGCCAGCAGTGCGGGACAGAGCAACTATGGCTACACCTTC	CASSAGQSNYGYTF
.	.	TRBV7-8	TRBJ1-2	TGTGCCAGCAGCTTAGCCGTGGGTCAGGGTGGCTACACCTTC	CASSLAVGQGGYTF
.	TRBD2	TRBV2	TRBJ2-5	TGTGCCAGCTCAAGACTAGCGGGGCAAGAGACCCAGTACTTC	CASSRLAGQETQYF
.	.	TRBV15	TRBJ2-5	TGTGCCACCAGGGCGCAGGCGGAGACCCAGTACTTC	CATRAQAETQYF
.	TRBD1	TRBV7-2	TRBJ2-5	TGTGCCAGCAGCGCCGACAGGGGGAGGGAGACCCAGTACTTC	CASSADRGRETQYF
.	TRBD1	TRBV7-9	TRBJ2-3	TGTGCCAGCAGCTGGACAGGGGGCGCAGATACGCAGTATTTT	CASSWTGGADTQYF
.	.	TRBV6-5	TRBJ1-2	TGTGCCAGCAGTTTCCTCAATACAGGGATCTATGGCTACACCTTC	CASSFLNTGIYGYTF
.	TRBD1	TRBV11-3	TRBJ1-4	TGTGCCAGCAGCTTACGGACAGGGTGGGAAAAACTGTTTTTT	CASSLRTGWEKLFF
.	.	TRBV18	TRBJ1-6	TGTGCCAGCTCACCCCCAGGGATAGATTCACCCCTCCACTTT	CASSPPGIDSPLHF
few	.	TRBV21-1	TRBJ1-1	TGTGCCAGCAGCAAAGCTAACACTGAAGCTTTCTTT	CASSKANTEAFF
.	.	TRBV5-8	TRBJ2-2	TGTGCCAGCAGCTTGCGTTTATATCAGGATCCAGCCTCGAACACCGGGGAGCTGTTTTTT	CASSLRLYQDPASNTGELFF
.	.	TRBV29-1	TRBJ2-1	TGCAGCGTTGAAGGCCGGGACATGGCCTACAATGAGCAGTTCTTC	CSVEGRDMAYNEQFF
.	.	TRBV11-2	TRBJ1-2	TGTGCCAGCAGCCCCATCCGGGGAGTGGCTGGCTACACCTTC	CASSPIRGVAGYTF
.	.	TRBV18	TRBJ2-6	TGTGCCAGCTCCTCCGGTTACGGAGCGAGCTCTGGGGCCAACGTCCTGACTTTC	CASSSGYGASSGANVLTF
.	.	TRBV6-1	TRBJ1-1	TGTGCCAGCAGTGAAAGGCCGGGAGGGACTGAAGCTTTCTTT	CASSERPGGTEAFF
once	.	TRBV9	TRBJ2-1	TGTGCCAGCAGCGTATCCAGCGGAGGGAATGAGCAGTTCTTC	CASSVSSGGNEQFF
.	TRBD1	TRBV29-1	TRBJ2-1	TGCAGCGTTAAGACAGGGTTAGAGGTCGAGCAGTTCTTC	CSVKTGLEVEQFF
.	TRBD1	TRBV6-1	TRBJ2-3	TGTGCCAGCAGTGAGACAGGGATAATAGTCACAGATACGCAGTATTTT	CASSETGIIVTDTQYF
.	.	TRBV7-2	TRBJ1-2	TGTGCCAGCAGCTTAGTTAGGGGATCGGAAGGCTACACCTTC	CASSLVRGSEGYTF
.	.	TRBV6-6	TRBJ1-1	TGTGCCAGCAGTTACTCGAAGCAAGGGGGCACTGAAGCTTTCTTT	CASSYSKQGGTEAFF
.	.	TRBV4-3	TRBJ1-2	TGCGCCAGCAGCCAAGATGGTGGGAGCTATGGCTACACCTTC	CASSQDGGSYGYTF
.	.	TRBV10-3	TRBJ1-2	TGTGCCATCAGTGAAAGGGCAGGGAACTATGGCTACACCTTC	CAISERAGNYGYTF
.	.	TRBV28	TRBJ1-2	TGTGCCAGCAACCGCGGGGGGCGTGGTGGCTACACCTTC	CASNRGGRGGYTF